The rows below give T cell receptor beta chains drawn from one sample of a study of cytotoxic CD8 clonotypes in ibrutinib-treated CLL. Assay used: immunoSEQ multiplex PCR; TCRdb lists only in-frame clones, some missing. The profile shows 160,000 or so clones, less than 85% of them singletons. The sample in question was PBMCs, obtained after 24 months of ibrutinib treatment. All receptors come from a human donor with chronic lymphocytic leukemia. Both conserved end residues are part of each CDR3. The D gene is left open where the match is weak. Size values are once, few and many counts, or a class for expanded clones, and some rows have none.

J gene: TRBJ1-5
clone size: NA
V gene: TRBV10-3
D gene: NA
CDR3 DNA: TGTGCCATCAGTGAAAACAATTTCGTTCAGCCCCAGCATTTT
CDR3 protein: CAISENNFVQPQHF

J gene: TRBJ2-1
clone size: NA
V gene: TRBV19
D gene: TRBD2
CDR3 DNA: TGTGCCAGTGAAACCTCTTTCTGGGGAGGGTTCTACAATGAGCAGTTCTTC
CDR3 protein: CASETSFWGGFYNEQFF

J gene: TRBJ2-7
clone size: NA
V gene: TRBV30
D gene: NA
CDR3 DNA: TGTGCCTGGAGTCCCCACTATTCCCTCGCGGGAAACTACGAGCAGTACTTC
CDR3 protein: CAWSPHYSLAGNYEQYF

J gene: TRBJ1-6
clone size: NA
V gene: TRBV27
D gene: TRBD1
CDR3 DNA: TGTGCCAGGAGGTCGGACAGGGGGCTAGTCTATAATTCACCCCTCCACTTT
CDR3 protein: CARRSDRGLVYNSPLHF

J gene: TRBJ1-1
clone size: NA
V gene: TRBV5-1
D gene: NA
CDR3 DNA: TGCGCCAGCAGCTGGGACCTTATAAACACTGAAGCTTTCTTT
CDR3 protein: CASSWDLINTEAFF

J gene: TRBJ1-5
clone size: NA
V gene: TRBV5-1
D gene: NA
CDR3 DNA: TGCGCCAGCAGCTTGGAAGGGCGGCGGAATAGCAATCAGCCCCAGCATTTT
CDR3 protein: CASSLEGRRNSNQPQHF

J gene: TRBJ2-1
clone size: NA
V gene: TRBV28
D gene: TRBD2
CDR3 DNA: TGTGCCAGCAGTTCCCTAGCGGGAGGGAACAATGAGCAGTTCTTC
CDR3 protein: CASSSLAGGNNEQFF

J gene: TRBJ1-2
clone size: once
V gene: TRBV6-6
D gene: TRBD1
CDR3 DNA: TGTGCCAGCAGTTACTCGACAGGGGTTCAAGGCTACACCTTC
CDR3 protein: CASSYSTGVQGYTF

J gene: TRBJ1-5
clone size: NA
V gene: TRBV6-5
D gene: TRBD1
CDR3 DNA: TGTGCCAGCAGTCGTACGGGACAGGGTTATCAGCCCCAGCATTTT
CDR3 protein: CASSRTGQGYQPQHF

J gene: TRBJ1-6
clone size: NA
V gene: TRBV30
D gene: TRBD1
CDR3 DNA: TGTGCCTGGAGTAATGGACAGGGCGGTTCACCCCTCCACTTT
CDR3 protein: CAWSNGQGGSPLHF

J gene: TRBJ1-1
clone size: NA
V gene: TRBV6-5
D gene: NA
CDR3 DNA: TGTGCCAGCAGTTTAACCCCGGGCCAGGTGAACACTGAAGCTTTCTTT
CDR3 protein: CASSLTPGQVNTEAFF

J gene: TRBJ1-2
clone size: many
V gene: TRBV9
D gene: NA
CDR3 DNA: TGTGCCAGCAGCGTATCGGCAGAGGCAGGTTGGGGCTATGGCTACACCTTC
CDR3 protein: CASSVSAEAGWGYGYTF

J gene: TRBJ2-3
clone size: NA
V gene: TRBV7-9
D gene: NA
CDR3 DNA: TGTGCCAGCAGCCACAACTCCGCGGATACGCAGTATTTT
CDR3 protein: CASSHNSADTQYF

J gene: TRBJ1-5
clone size: NA
V gene: TRBV9
D gene: NA
CDR3 DNA: TGTGCCAGCAGCCAAAACCCAGGGAGTCAGCCCCAGCATTTT
CDR3 protein: CASSQNPGSQPQHF

J gene: TRBJ2-2
clone size: NA
V gene: TRBV5-1
D gene: NA
CDR3 DNA: TGCGCCAGCAGCTTTATAGGGCAGTCTACCGGGGAGCTGTTTTTT
CDR3 protein: CASSFIGQSTGELFF

J gene: TRBJ2-7
clone size: once
V gene: TRBV5-8
D gene: TRBD2
CDR3 DNA: TGTGCCAGCAGCCCCGAGACTAGCGGGAGTTACGAGCAGTACTTC
CDR3 protein: CASSPETSGSYEQYF

J gene: TRBJ1-1
clone size: NA
V gene: TRBV5-4
D gene: TRBD1
CDR3 DNA: TGTGCCAGCAGCATAGACAGGGACAGGGGCACTGAAGCTTTCTTT
CDR3 protein: CASSIDRDRGTEAFF

J gene: TRBJ2-3
clone size: NA
V gene: TRBV2
D gene: NA
CDR3 DNA: TGTGCCAGCAGGGACCCGGGGGCTGCGAAAGATACGCAGTATTTT
CDR3 protein: CASRDPGAAKDTQYF

J gene: TRBJ1-4
clone size: NA
V gene: TRBV2
D gene: NA
CDR3 DNA: TGTGCCAGCAGTGAACGCCTTCCCGAGCGGAGGGAAAAACTGTTTTTT
CDR3 protein: CASSERLPERREKLFF

J gene: TRBJ2-5
clone size: NA
V gene: TRBV25-1
D gene: NA
CDR3 DNA: TGTGCCAGCAGTCTACAGGGGGGGGAGACCCAGTACTTC
CDR3 protein: CASSLQGGETQYF

J gene: TRBJ2-3
clone size: NA
V gene: TRBV2
D gene: NA
CDR3 DNA: TGTGCCACCCGAAGGTGGGGGCGTGAAGGGTTCACAGATACGCAGTATTTT
CDR3 protein: CATRRWGREGFTDTQYF

J gene: TRBJ1-1
clone size: NA
V gene: TRBV28
D gene: TRBD1
CDR3 DNA: TGTGCCAGCACCGAACGGACAGGTAGGGCTTTCTTT
CDR3 protein: CASTERTGRAFF

J gene: TRBJ1-1
clone size: NA
V gene: TRBV18
D gene: NA
CDR3 DNA: TGTGCCAGCTCATCGGACAGTTCGAACACTGAAGCTTTCTTT
CDR3 protein: CASSSDSSNTEAFF

J gene: TRBJ1-5
clone size: NA
V gene: TRBV28
D gene: TRBD1
CDR3 DNA: TGTGCCAGCAGAGGGCCCGGGACAGCGACTTATAGCAATCAGCCCCAGCATTTT
CDR3 protein: CASRGPGTATYSNQPQHF

J gene: TRBJ1-4
clone size: NA
V gene: TRBV28
D gene: NA
CDR3 DNA: TGTGCCAGCAGCCCAGGGTGGATAAAACTGTTTTTT
CDR3 protein: CASSPGWIKLFF

J gene: TRBJ1-1
clone size: NA
V gene: TRBV7-6
D gene: TRBD1
CDR3 DNA: TGTGCCAGCAGCTACCGACAGGGGGCTGAAGCTTTCTTT
CDR3 protein: CASSYRQGAEAFF

J gene: TRBJ2-2
clone size: NA
V gene: TRBV9
D gene: TRBD1
CDR3 DNA: TGTGCCAGCAGCGTAGGACAGGGGCCTACCGGGGAGCTGTTTTTT
CDR3 protein: CASSVGQGPTGELFF

J gene: TRBJ2-7
clone size: NA
V gene: TRBV4-3
D gene: NA
CDR3 DNA: TGCGCCAGCAGCCGCAGTCGGGGACAAATCTACGAGCAGTACTTC
CDR3 protein: CASSRSRGQIYEQYF

J gene: TRBJ2-7
clone size: NA
V gene: TRBV7-2
D gene: NA
CDR3 DNA: TGTGCCAGCAGCCTCCGGGACAACGAGCAGTACTTC
CDR3 protein: CASSLRDNEQYF

J gene: TRBJ2-1
clone size: NA
V gene: TRBV4-1
D gene: TRBD2
CDR3 DNA: TGCGCCAGCAGCCGCGGACTAGCGGATGAGCAGTTCTTC
CDR3 protein: CASSRGLADEQFF

J gene: TRBJ2-3
clone size: NA
V gene: TRBV27
D gene: NA
CDR3 DNA: TGTGCCAGCAGTGACGGCGGGGCCCCCACAGATACGCAGTATTTT
CDR3 protein: CASSDGGAPTDTQYF

J gene: TRBJ1-3
clone size: NA
V gene: TRBV4-3
D gene: NA
CDR3 DNA: TGCGCCAGCAGCCGCGCCGGCAGCTCTGGAAACACCATATATTTT
CDR3 protein: CASSRAGSSGNTIYF

J gene: TRBJ2-1
clone size: NA
V gene: TRBV29-1
D gene: TRBD2
CDR3 DNA: TGCAGCGTTCCTGGACTAGCGGGAGGGTTATCCTACAATGAGCAGTTCTTC
CDR3 protein: CSVPGLAGGLSYNEQFF

J gene: TRBJ1-2
clone size: NA
V gene: TRBV28
D gene: TRBD1
CDR3 DNA: TGTGCCAGCAGTTTGGACAGGGAAGTAGGGGGCTACACCTTC
CDR3 protein: CASSLDREVGGYTF

J gene: TRBJ1-5
clone size: once
V gene: TRBV2
D gene: NA
CDR3 DNA: TGTGCCAGCAGTCGGTCTCAGGGAACGGGTCAGCCCCAGCATTTT
CDR3 protein: CASSRSQGTGQPQHF

J gene: TRBJ2-2
clone size: NA
V gene: TRBV2
D gene: TRBD1
CDR3 DNA: TGTGCCAGCAGGAGGGACAGGGGGCTGACCGGGGAGCTGTTTTTT
CDR3 protein: CASRRDRGLTGELFF

J gene: TRBJ1-2
clone size: NA
V gene: TRBV28
D gene: TRBD1
CDR3 DNA: TGTGCCAGCAGCATACCGGGACAGACTTATGGCTACACCTTC
CDR3 protein: CASSIPGQTYGYTF

J gene: TRBJ2-2
clone size: NA
V gene: TRBV9
D gene: NA
CDR3 DNA: TGTGCCAGCAGCGGCCCTTACACCGGGGAGCTGTTTTTT
CDR3 protein: CASSGPYTGELFF

J gene: TRBJ1-4
clone size: NA
V gene: TRBV11-2
D gene: NA
CDR3 DNA: TGTGCCAGCAGCTTAGCGGCAGGTGAATATGAAAAACTGTTTTTT
CDR3 protein: CASSLAAGEYEKLFF

J gene: TRBJ2-5
clone size: NA
V gene: TRBV9
D gene: TRBD2
CDR3 DNA: TGTGCCAGCAGCCTGGGACTAGCGGGAGGTTTGGAGACCCAGTACTTC
CDR3 protein: CASSLGLAGGLETQYF

J gene: TRBJ2-5
clone size: NA
V gene: TRBV5-1
D gene: TRBD2
CDR3 DNA: TGCGCCAGCAGCTTGGGGGCGTCTAGCGGGAGAGAAGAGACCCAGTACTTC
CDR3 protein: CASSLGASSGREETQYF